Included here is one TCR beta chain sequence, with context. The antigen is unknown. The CDR3 runs to 16 residues. Deletions cut 7 bases from V and 7 bases from J, with 25 bases between. Germline values: CDR1 LNHDA, CDR2 SQIVND (reference sequence). This record belongs to a study of cytomegalovirus exposure and HLA in healthy donors. Across the whole study: An analysis done earlier identified about 120 million unique TCR beta sequences from about 179 million T cells.

Whole-study findings and limits: In a later analysis, V- and J-gene trimming of beta chains associated with a DCLRE1C missense variant, replicated independently. The majority of TCR sequences were rare, yet some public TCRs appeared in many donors. There were under 200 TCR beta chains listed as cytomegalovirus-associated.

Use of 60 Vbeta and 13 Jbeta primers characterized the PCR. Measured with immunoSEQ multiplex PCR; TCRdb has only the in-frame clones, and not every one. The data show about 160,000 clones, 65% to 80% seen once. This clonotype was obtained from a man aged 35 to 55 in good health and CMV-seronegative. V is TRBV19 and J is TRBJ1-1; no clear D. Sequencing input: PBMCs. The CDR3 loop is CASKKTAPGGGNEAFF. Written as DNA, the CDR3 is TGTGCCAGTAAAAAAACGGCGCCGGGAGGCGGGAATGAAGCTTTCTTT. Looking up the rest from reference TRBV19 and TRBJ1-1 gives the full variable domain: DGGITQSPKYLFRKEGQNVTLSCEQNLNHDAMYWYRQDPGQGLRLIYYSQIVNDFQKGDIAEGYSVSREKKESFPLTVTSAQKNPTAFYLCASKKTAPGGGNEAFFGQGTRLTVV.